This TCR beta chain comes out of a study of T cell responses to AZD1222 COVID-19 vaccine. Study-level results: The sample set comprised mostly white British donors with more females, and clonal diversity was possibly underestimated.

Points on this clone: As yet, its antigen is unknown.

Clones were read by immunoSEQ multiplex PCR, and TCRdb kept only the in-frame ones, dropping some. The table has nearly 200,000 clones, roughly 92% seen once. There are 16 residues in the CDR3. The germline V gene encodes CDR1 MNHNY and CDR2 SVGAGI (reference sequence). Trimming removed 2 bases from V and 6 bases from J, with 19 bases in between. The V gene is TRBV6-6, the J gene TRBJ1-1, with D possibly matching TRBD1 (5 bases). The specimen comprised peripheral blood, sampled 28 days after the second AZD1222 dose. The TCR sequence derives from an adult who received the AZD1222 COVID-19 vaccine. The CDR3, as DNA: TGTGCCAGCAGTTACGCCACAGGTTTGGGGGTCTCTGAAGCTTTCTTT. It specifies CASSYATGLGVSEAFF.